These 13 T cell receptor beta chains were all obtained from the same sample, sequenced in a study of blood T cell repertoires in COVID-19. TCRdb keeps only in-frame clones here, not all; method: immunoSEQ multiplex PCR. This table has some 240,000 clones, around nine tenths appearing once. Sequenced input: peripheral blood. Source of these receptors: a man aged 55 to 70 who had recovered from COVID-19.

The rearrangement uses TRBV19 and TRBJ1-1; weak D call: TRBD1 (5 bases). V lost 7 bases and J lost 1, with 13 bases in between. This CDR3 is built from 14 residues. Germline-derived CDR1 and CDR2 are LNHDA and SQIVND (reference sequence). In DNA, the CDR3 is TGTGCCAGTATCTCCAGGGTGGCGAACACTGAAGCTTTCTTT. Residues: CASISRVANTEAFF.

The chain uses TRBV4-1 and TRBJ2-2; a weak D match, TRBD1 (5 bases). The ends were cut back, 1 base at V and 0 bases at J, with 9 bases in the middle. Per germline, CDR1 MGHRA and CDR2 YSYEKL. The CDR3 runs to 16 residues. This CDR3 reads CASSQADRANTGELFF. CDR3 in DNA: TGCGCCAGCAGCCAAGCAGACAGAGCGAACACCGGGGAGCTGTTTTTT.

V is TRBV5-1 and J is TRBJ2-7, with TRBD1 as a possible D gene (6 bases). Germline V gene lookup returns CDR1 SGHRS and CDR2 YFSETQ. This CDR3 region has 16 residues. The ends were cut back, 3 bases at V and 0 bases at J, with 16 bases in the middle. The CDR3 protein is CASSSKIQGGSYEQYF. CDR3 bases: TGCGCCAGCAGCTCCAAAATACAGGGTGGCTCCTACGAGCAGTACTTC.

This clone was seen a handful of times. The rearrangement links TRBV29-1 to TRBJ1-1; D gene unclear. Trimming removed 4 bases at V and 2 bases at J, with 14 bases between. In germline, CDR1 is SQVTM, CDR2 ANQGSEA. The CDR3 sequence is 14 residues long. CDR3 coding DNA: TGCAGCGTTGTCCGGGAGAGGGTAAACACTGAAGCTTTCTTT. As protein: CSVVRERVNTEAFF.

This rearrangement joins TRBV6-6 to TRBJ2-2; D perhaps matches TRBD1 (5 bases). Per the germline V gene, CDR1 is MNHNY and CDR2 is SVGAGI (reference sequence). The CDR3 runs to 13 residues. V lost 4 bases to trimming and J lost 6 bases, with 9 bases between them. CDR3: CASSSRASGELFF. DNA for the CDR3: TGTGCCAGCAGTTCCAGGGCCTCCGGGGAGCTGTTTTTT.

The chain has TRBV6-1 and TRBJ2-6, with TRBD2 as a possible D gene (5 bases). The CDR3 runs to 17 residues. Germline loops: CDR1 MNHNS, CDR2 SASEGT. The V end lost 4 bases, the J end lost 0 bases, and 13 bases lay between the germline ends. CDR3 DNA: TGTGCCAGCAGTGTCCAACAGACTAACTCTGGGGCCAACGTCCTGACTTTC. The encoded protein is CASSVQQTNSGANVLTF.

V is TRBV6-5 and J is TRBJ2-7; possible D gene TRBD1, 6 bases. Trimming left V 5 bases short and J 8 bases short, with 16 bases between. The germline V gene encodes CDR1 MNHEY and CDR2 SVGAGI. This CDR3 is 13 amino acids long. The CDR3 here is CASSNAGAPKQYF. The CDR3 DNA follows: TGTGCCAGCAGTAATGCAGGGGCCCCGAAGCAGTACTTC.

This sequence joins TRBV4-1 and TRBJ1-2; D call uncertain. From germline, CDR1 is MGHRA and CDR2 YSYEKL. The CDR3 sequence is 15 residues long. V dropped 4 bases and J dropped 1 base, with 13 bases sitting between them. The CDR3 sequence is CASSPVTSDNYGYTF. The CDR3 DNA reads as TGCGCCAGCAGCCCCGTCACATCCGATAACTATGGCTACACCTTC.

This clone was found once. V and J are TRBV11-2 and TRBJ1-3; weak D call: TRBD1 (5 bases). Germline CDR1 reads SGHAT; CDR2 reads FQNNGV. The CDR3 spans 14 residues. The V and J ends lost 6 bases and 2 bases respectively, with 11 bases between them. CDR3 sequence (DNA): TGTGCCAGCAGAACCACAGGACCTGGAAACACCATATATTTT. Amino acids: CASRTTGPGNTIYF.

V usage is TRBV7-2 and J usage is TRBJ2-3, with a possible D match to TRBD1 (6 bases). There are 15 residues in the CDR3. Deletions cut 3 bases from V and 3 bases from J, with 13 bases between. Germline CDR1 is SGHTA and CDR2 is FQGNSA. Here the CDR3 DNA reads TGTGCCAGCAGCTTGGGGCACAGGGTAACAGATACGCAGTATTTT. It translates to CASSLGHRVTDTQYF.

The V call is TRBV28, the J call TRBJ1-1; D not certain. Looked up from germline, CDR1 is MDHEN and CDR2 is SYDVKM. Trimming took 7 bases from V and 1 from J, leaving 10 bases between them. The CDR3 contains 13 residues. The CDR3 protein is CASTLRWNTEAFF. Here the CDR3 DNA reads TGTGCCAGCACCCTTAGATGGAACACTGAAGCTTTCTTT. The full variable domain, rest sourced from reference TRBV28 and TRBJ1-1, is DVKVTQSSRYLVKRTGEKVFLECVQDMDHENMFWYRQDPGLGLRLIYFSYDVKMKEKGDIPEGYSVSREKKERFSLILESASTNQTSMYLCASTLRWNTEAFFGQGTRLTVV.

The J gene is TRBJ2-3, the V gene TRBV5-1, with a possible D match to TRBD2 (6 bases). CDR1 is SGHRS, CDR2 YFSETQ, per germline. This CDR3 is 15 amino acids long. Trimming took off 0 bases at V and 1 base at J, with 9 bases between the two ends. The CDR3 reads CASSLGGMGTDTQYF. The CDR3 bases are TGCGCCAGCAGCTTGGGCGGGATGGGCACAGATACGCAGTATTTT.

This clone was found once. V gene TRBV7-9 combines with J gene TRBJ2-2; TRBD2 matches 9 bases. This CDR3 comprises 15 residues. The V gene's germline CDR1 is SEHNR and CDR2 FQNEAQ (reference sequence). The V gene end was trimmed by 1 base and the J gene end by 5 bases; junction bases not matched to a gene: 2. The CDR3 nucleotides are TGTGCCAGCAGCTTAGGGCTAGCGGGAACCGGGGAGCTGTTTTTT. Amino acids: CASSLGLAGTGELFF.